This paragraph covers one T cell receptor (beta chain) sequence. Its cognate antigen is unknown. The source of the sample is a study of T cell responses to AZD1222 COVID-19 vaccine. The V gene lost 5 bases and the J gene lost 3 bases, with 20 bases spanning the gap. The CDR3 loop spans 18 amino acids. Germline assignment: CDR1 MNHEY and CDR2 SMNVEV (reference sequence). Study outcomes and limitations: Females outnumbered males among donors, who were mostly white British; clonal diversity was possibly underestimated. Spike as a whole was targeted by vaccine-associated CD4 TCRs, dominant at 160-218 and 743-854. Receipt of two AZD1222 doses was followed by a rise in Spike-specific TCR breadth and depth. Reportedly, nearly half the spike-specific TCRs target unmutated variant regions.

This table comes from immunoSEQ multiplex PCR, and its TCRdb copy is limited to in-frame clones, with some not included. The table has about 130,000 clones, roughly 86% seen once. The rearrangement uses TRBV27 and TRBJ1-6; tentatively, D is TRBD1 (6 bases). This specimen consisted of peripheral blood, obtained on day 0 of AZD1222 vaccination. The sequence was collected from an adult in good health. CDR3 nucleotides: TGTGCCAGCAGTAGCCGGAGGCGGGGGGGGCACTATAATTCACCCCTCCACTTT. This gives the protein CASSSRRRGGHYNSPLHF.